The sequence of this TCR beta chain was determined in a study of blood T cell repertoires in COVID-19. V gave up 3 bases and J gave up 3 bases; unmatched junction bases: 3. Per germline, CDR1 MDHEN and CDR2 SYDVKM. This CDR3 is 14 amino acids long. The repertoire was sequenced with immunoSEQ multiplex PCR; TCRdb's copy has only in-frame clones and lacks some. The repertoire includes fewer than 250,000 clones, 80% to 85% of them detected once, and about 10% sits in the top ten. The sequencing input was peripheral blood. This clonotype was sampled from a woman aged 80 or over with COVID-19, enrolled during active disease. The chain employs TRBV28 and TRBJ2-7; TRBD1 matches 9 bases. CDR3 coding DNA: TGTGCCAGCAGTTTCGGGACAGGGTTCTACGAGCAGTACTTC. Protein sequence: CASSFGTGFYEQYF.